The 10 T cell receptor beta chains reported below all come from one sample, sequenced in a study of OX40 agonist ivuxolimab in advanced cancers. This table comes from immunoSEQ multiplex PCR, and its TCRdb copy is limited to in-frame clones, with some not included. The profile covers 52,000 or so clones, with 88% appearing a single time and more than 9.5% taken by the ten largest. This specimen was CD4+ or CD8+ T cells sorted from blood, taken in a trial of the OX40 agonist ivuxolimab. The receptors come from an adult with an advanced solid tumor such as melanoma, head and neck, liver or kidney cancer.

The chain is built from TRBV25-1 and TRBJ2-7, with no clear D. The CDR3 length is 13 residues. From germline, CDR1 is MGHDK and CDR2 SYGVNS. Trimming left V 8 bases short and J 3 bases short, with 14 bases between. This CDR3 reads CASGPPPGYEQYV. Written as DNA, the CDR3 is TGTGCCAGCGGGCCCCCCCCCGGCTACGAGCAGTACGTC.

The V and J genes are TRBV7-9 and TRBJ2-5; TRBD1 is a possible D gene (6 bases). The V gene's germline CDR1 is SEHNR and CDR2 FQNEAQ (reference sequence). V gave up 4 bases and J gave up 10 bases, with 22 bases separating them. This CDR3 is 15 amino acids long. Here the CDR3 reads CASSSNPQRPGDQYF. CDR3 DNA: TGTGCCAGCAGCTCGAACCCCCAGCGGCCAGGGGACCAGTACTTC.

This rearrangement joins TRBV19 to TRBJ2-2; D is possibly TRBD1 (5 bases). Trimming left V 8 bases short and J 5 bases short, with 9 bases between. Germline V gene lookup returns CDR1 LNHDA and CDR2 SQIVND (reference sequence). This CDR3 spans 12 amino acids. The CDR3: CASLQATGELFF. The CDR3 nucleotides are TGTGCCAGTCTACAGGCAACCGGGGAGCTGTTTTTT.

The chain carries TRBV7-9 and TRBJ2-1; unclear D gene. The germline CDR1 and CDR2 sequences are SEHNR and FQNEAQ (reference sequence). The V gene lost 5 bases and the J gene lost 1 base, with 15 bases spanning the gap. There are 16 residues in the CDR3. The CDR3 loop is CASSPARGRSYNEQFF. As DNA, the CDR3 is TGTGCCAGCAGCCCCGCCCGCGGAAGGTCCTACAATGAGCAGTTCTTC. Variable domain in full (rest from reference TRBV7-9 and TRBJ2-1): DTGVSQNPRHKITKRGQNVTFRCDPISEHNRLYWYRQTLGQGPEFLTYFQNEAQLEKSRLLSDRFSAERPKGSFSTLEIQRTEQGDSAMYLCASSPARGRSYNEQFFGPGTRLTVL.

This rearrangement joins TRBV7-6 to TRBJ1-1; perhaps TRBD1 as D (5 bases). Trimming removed 7 bases at V and 0 bases at J, with 9 bases between. This CDR3 is built from 13 residues. The germline V gene has CDR1 SGHVS and CDR2 FNYEAQ. CDR3 loop: CASNTGLNTEAFF. The DNA of the CDR3 is TGTGCCAGCAATACAGGCTTGAACACTGAAGCTTTCTTT.

This clone has just one count. This sequence joins TRBV11-2 and TRBJ2-5; 14 nucleotides agree with TRBD2. This CDR3 spans 18 amino acids. J was trimmed by 2 bases and V by 6 bases; bases with no gene match: 11. Per germline, CDR1 SGHAT and CDR2 FQNNGV. In DNA form, the CDR3 reads TGTGCCAGCAGGACCGGGACTAGCGGGAGTGGAGTTCAAGAGACCCAGTACTTC. Its translation is CASRTGTSGSGVQETQYF.

The chain employs TRBV18 and TRBJ2-7; 7 bases line up with TRBD1. V shed 4 bases, J shed 0 bases, and the junction held 3 bases outside the gene matches. The length of the CDR3 is 14 residues. CDR1 is KGHSH, CDR2 LQKENI, per germline. The CDR3 spells CASSRTGDSYEQYV. CDR3 coding DNA: TGTGCCAGCTCACGAACAGGGGACTCCTACGAGCAGTACGTC.

In this sample, this clone is medium-sized. The chain joins TRBV28 to TRBJ1-2; 8 bases map to TRBD1. From germline, CDR1 is MDHEN and CDR2 SYDVKM. Losses at the gene ends were 1 base for V and 8 bases for J; bases not matched to a gene: 3. CDR3 size: 13 residues. CDR3 residues: CASSLSRTGGYTF. CDR3 DNA: TGTGCCAGCAGTTTATCCCGGACAGGGGGCTACACCTTC.

V gene TRBV27 combines with J gene TRBJ2-7, with D perhaps TRBD2 (6 bases). The DNA end lines up better with TRBJ2-1; the J call may be wrong. The germline V gene encodes CDR1 MNHEY and CDR2 SMNVEV (reference sequence). This CDR3 is 14 amino acids long. The CDR3 protein is CASSFGGLYNEQFF. DNA for the CDR3: TGTGCCAGCAGTTTCGGAGGGTTGTACAATGAGCAGTTCTTC.

The chain joins TRBV4-2 to TRBJ2-2, with 8 bases aligning to TRBD2. Losses at the gene ends were 2 bases for V and 6 bases for J; bases not matched to a gene: 5. The germline V gene encodes CDR1 LGHNA and CDR2 YNFKEQ. This CDR3 contains 15 residues. The DNA of the CDR3 is TGTGCCAGCAGCCAACAGGGACTAGTTTCCGGGGAGCTGTTTTTT. Translated, it gives CASSQQGLVSGELFF.